What follows are 17 T cell receptor beta chains derived from one specimen sequenced in a study of beta chain features in type 1 diabetes. Their antigen targets remain unknown. The investigators reverse transcribed all of the isolated RNA, so they sequenced expressed TCRB transcripts. Libraries were prepared by immunoSEQ multiplex PCR; TCRdb keeps only in-frame clonotypes and omits some of them. This sample carries 250,000 to 350,000 clones, more than 13% of them seen once, and the ten largest clones take less than 0.02%. Overall study results and limits: In all four CD4+ subsets, TCRB CDR3 length was significantly, moderately reduced in type 1 diabetes.

The sequenced material came from naive CD4+ T cells from blood. The receptors originated from a man aged 30-40 years with type 1 diabetes.

The rearrangement links TRBV4-2 to TRBJ2-1, with 9 bases that match TRBD1. This CDR3 has 15 residues. V lost 4 bases, J lost 7 bases, and 8 bases stayed unmatched. CDR1 is LGHNA and CDR2 is YNFKEQ in the germline V gene. In DNA, the CDR3 is TGTGCCAGCAGCCCGTTAGGGACAGGGAGGAATGAGCAGTTCTTC. Translated: CASSPLGTGRNEQFF.

This clone showed up just a few times. The V and J genes are TRBV23-1 and TRBJ1-5, with a possible D match to TRBD1 (6 bases). TRBV23-1 is placed among ORFs of uncertain function. V lost 2 bases to trimming and J lost 2 bases, with 19 bases between them. This CDR3 is built from 18 residues. CDR3 protein: CASSQRVVEDRGNQPQHF. As DNA, the CDR3 is TGCGCCAGCAGTCAAAGGGTAGTAGAGGACAGAGGCAATCAGCCCCAGCATTTT.

This clone was counted only a few times. V is TRBV4-3 and J is TRBJ2-3; TRBD1 matches 7 bases. CDR3 length: 14 amino acids. Per germline, CDR1 LGHNA and CDR2 YSLEER. Trimming at V came to 5 bases and at J to 6 bases, leaving 8 bases not matched to a gene. The CDR3 sequence is CASSTGQALDTQYF. The CDR3 DNA is TGCGCCAGCAGCACCGGACAGGCTTTGGATACGCAGTATTTT.

This clone occurred once. V usage is TRBV5-1 and J usage is TRBJ2-7, with D possibly matching TRBD1 (5 bases). CDR1 is SGHRS, CDR2 YFSETQ, per germline. The V end lost 6 bases, the J end lost 1 base, and 14 bases lay between the germline ends. CDR3 size: 14 residues. The CDR3 bases are TGCGCCAGCATACACGACAGTCCTTCCTACGAGCAGTACTTC. It is translated as CASIHDSPSYEQYF.

In this sample, this clone turned up a few times. The same CDR3 is also encoded by other DNA sequences in this sample. J is TRBJ1-2 and V is TRBV7-2, with 7 bases identical to TRBD1. CDR3 size: 13 residues. Trimming at V came to 5 bases and at J to 2 bases, leaving 2 bases not matched to a gene. Germline CDR1 reads SGHTA; CDR2 reads FQGNSA. DNA of the CDR3: TGTGCCAGCAGCGTGGACAGGAACTATGGCTACACCTTC. It is translated as CASSVDRNYGYTF.

The table lists this clone with a few counts. V and J are TRBV28 and TRBJ1-2; 11 bases match TRBD1. CDR1 is MDHEN, CDR2 SYDVKM, per germline. The CDR3 extends over 14 amino acids. Trimming cost V 4 bases and J 11 bases; bases outside gene matches: 9. CDR3 protein: CASSSTQGQGVYTF. The CDR3 DNA is TGTGCCAGCAGTTCAACCCAGGGACAGGGGGTATACACCTTC.

The chain recombines TRBV28 with TRBJ1-5; D is undetermined. The CDR3 length is 16 residues. V was clipped by 6 bases and J by 0 bases, with 15 bases between them. Germline CDR1 reads MDHEN; CDR2 reads SYDVKM. The CDR3, as DNA: TGTGCCAGCAGCCCCCGGGAGTGGTATAGCAATCAGCCCCAGCATTTT. This codes for CASSPREWYSNQPQHF.

This clone was observed a few times. The chain recombines TRBV5-4 with TRBJ2-7; D might be TRBD2 (7 bases). Germline V gene data show CDR1 as SGHNT and CDR2 as YYREEE (reference sequence). Trimming stripped 3 bases from V and 5 bases from J, with 18 bases between. The CDR3 covers 15 residues. The chain's CDR3 is CASSSRGARRDEQYF. CDR3 coding DNA: TGTGCCAGCAGCTCCCGGGGGGCCAGGAGGGACGAGCAGTACTTC. Looking up the rest from reference TRBV5-4 and TRBJ2-7 gives the full variable domain: ETGVTQSPTHLIKTRGQQVTLRCSSQSGHNTVSWYQQALGQGPQFIFQYYREEENGRGNFPPRFSGLQFPNYSSELNVNALELDDSALYLCASSSRGARRDEQYFGPGTRLTVT.

V usage is TRBV19 and J usage is TRBJ2-7; TRBD2 matches 13 bases. Trimming cost V 5 bases and J 5 bases; bases outside gene matches: 6. The CDR3 is 15 amino acids. Germline CDR1 reads LNHDA; CDR2 reads SQIVND (reference sequence). The CDR3 spells CASSSRTSGSNEQYF. The CDR3 DNA follows: TGTGCCAGTAGTTCTAGGACTAGCGGGAGTAACGAGCAGTACTTC.

Only a few counts were recorded for this clone. J is TRBJ2-7 and V is TRBV7-3, with a weak D call TRBD2 (5 bases). In germline, CDR1 is SGHTA, CDR2 FQGTGA. Trimming left V 5 bases short and J 5 bases short, with 13 bases between. The CDR3 spans 13 residues. CDR3: CASSLSTGNEQYF. Here the CDR3 DNA reads TGTGCCAGCAGCCTTTCGACCGGGAACGAGCAGTACTTC.

This rearrangement joins TRBV5-1 to TRBJ2-1, with 7 positions matching TRBD2. Germline values: CDR1 SGHRS, CDR2 YFSETQ. The CDR3 loop spans 18 amino acids. Trimming at V came to 0 bases and at J to 5 bases, leaving 14 bases not matched to a gene. The CDR3 is CASSLVPRGSGPNNEQFF. The CDR3 DNA sequence: TGCGCCAGCAGCTTGGTACCCCGTGGTAGCGGGCCAAACAATGAGCAGTTCTTC. The whole variable domain, remainder taken from reference TRBV5-1 and TRBJ2-1, is KAGVTQTPRYLIKTRGQQVTLSCSPISGHRSVSWYQQTPGQGLQFLFEYFSETQRNKGNFPGRFSGRQFSNSRSEMNVSTLELGDSALYLCASSLVPRGSGPNNEQFFGPGTRLTVL.

This clone has just a few counts. The chain joins TRBV6-5 to TRBJ2-5, with TRBD1 as a possible D gene (5 bases). CDR1 MNHEY and CDR2 SVGAGI come from the germline V gene. The CDR3 spans 12 residues. Trimming took off 7 bases at V and 5 bases at J, with 11 bases between the two ends. This CDR3 reads CASTNGAETQYF. The CDR3 DNA follows: TGTGCCAGCACCAATGGGGCTGAGACCCAGTACTTC.

This clone has more than one count but fewer than ten. The gene calls are TRBV19 and TRBJ1-2; D is perhaps TRBD1 (5 bases). The CDR3 contains 14 residues. Germline lookup yields CDR1 LNHDA and CDR2 SQIVND (reference sequence). The ends were cut back, 3 bases at V and 5 bases at J, with 13 bases in the middle. The DNA for the CDR3 is TGTGCCAGTAGTATGCAGGGTCGGGGGTATGGCTACACCTTC. Translating it yields CASSMQGRGYGYTF.

The J gene is TRBJ2-1, the V gene TRBV9; 11 bases map to TRBD2. V lost 3 bases and J lost 5; bases outside the gene matches: 7. Germline loops: CDR1 SGDLS, CDR2 YYNGEE. The CDR3 consists of 16 residues. The CDR3 DNA sequence: TGTGCCAGCAGCGGGGGAGGGACTAGCGGAGACAATGAGCAGTTCTTC. This encodes CASSGGGTSGDNEQFF. The whole variable domain, remainder taken from reference TRBV9 and TRBJ2-1, is DSGVTQTPKHLITATGQRVTLRCSPRSGDLSVYWYQQSLDQGLQFLIQYYNGEERAKGNILERFSAQQFPDLHSELNLSSLELGDSALYFCASSGGGTSGDNEQFFGPGTRLTVL.

This clone was found a few times. The chain joins TRBV7-2 to TRBJ2-2, with 7 bases fitting TRBD2. V dropped 5 bases and J dropped 2; count of bases not matched to a gene: 5. Germline loops: CDR1 SGHTA, CDR2 FQGNSA. This CDR3 spans 15 amino acids. In nucleotides, the CDR3 is TGTGCCAGCAGCCCTGCTAGCGGAAACACCGGGGAGCTGTTTTTT. Amino acids: CASSPASGNTGELFF.

This clone was counted between two and nine times. This chain links TRBV19 with TRBJ1-1; TRBD1 is a possible D gene (5 bases). This CDR3 contains 14 residues. Per germline, CDR1 LNHDA and CDR2 SQIVND (reference sequence). Trimming removed 5 bases at V and 4 bases at J, with 14 bases between. CDR3 nucleotides: TGTGCCAGTAGTCAGGGTCTGTTTACCACTGAAGCTTTCTTT. Its protein product is CASSQGLFTTEAFF.

This clone was observed a handful of times. The chain joins TRBV29-1 to TRBJ1-1; a possible D gene is TRBD1 (6 bases). The CDR3 runs to 14 residues. Germline loops: CDR1 SQVTM, CDR2 ANQGSEA. Trimming shortened V by 4 bases and J by 4 bases, and 16 bases separated the two germline ends. CDR3 amino acids: CSVVVQGYVTEAFF. Here the CDR3 DNA reads TGCAGCGTTGTTGTCCAGGGGTATGTCACTGAAGCTTTCTTT.